Described below is a single T cell receptor beta chain sequence and its context. These data are taken from a study of blood T cell repertoires in COVID-19. The assay was immunoSEQ multiplex PCR, and TCRdb's table has in-frame clones only and misses some. The sample yields hundreds of thousands of clones, around 84% seen once. Trimming cost V 2 bases and J 3 bases, with 16 bases left between them. The germline gives CDR1 MNHEY, CDR2 SMNVEV (reference sequence). The CDR3 runs to 16 residues. V and J are TRBV27 and TRBJ1-1, with a weak D call TRBD1 (6 bases). Sequenced material: PBMCs or T cells enriched from blood (not recorded which). The origin of this receptor is a man aged 40-55 years who had recovered from COVID-19. CDR3 sequence (DNA): TGTGCCAGCAGTTTAAAGTCAGGGGAAGTGCACACTGAAGCTTTCTTT. It encodes CASSLKSGEVHTEAFF.